This T cell receptor beta chain was identified in a study of cytomegalovirus exposure and HLA in healthy donors. Study context: In an early release, HLA-typed donors contributed approximately 82 million unique TCR sequences. General observations from the study: Among TCR beta chains, those listed as cytomegalovirus-associated numbered over 150. Prior analysis indicated that the majority of TCR beta V segments exhibited productivity approximately 90% or approximately 30% of the time.

The sample holds a few counts of this clone. The target antigen is unknown. The PCR was carried out with 60 Vbeta primers and 13 Jbeta primers. Repertoires were generated with immunoSEQ multiplex PCR, while TCRdb's copy carries only in-frame clones and drops some. This sample has 200,000 or so clones, with 65% to 90% found just once. CDR3 size: 12 residues. V was cut by 5 bases and J by 6 bases, with 7 bases left in between. CDR1 is MNHEY and CDR2 is SMNVEV in the germline V gene (reference sequence). The clonotype comes from a middle-aged man in good health and CMV-seropositive. V is TRBV27 and J is TRBJ2-2; no clear D gene. Sequencing input: PBMCs. The DNA of the CDR3 is TGTGCCAGCAGTCTTCAGTCCGGGGAGCTGTTTTTT. This codes for CASSLQSGELFF.